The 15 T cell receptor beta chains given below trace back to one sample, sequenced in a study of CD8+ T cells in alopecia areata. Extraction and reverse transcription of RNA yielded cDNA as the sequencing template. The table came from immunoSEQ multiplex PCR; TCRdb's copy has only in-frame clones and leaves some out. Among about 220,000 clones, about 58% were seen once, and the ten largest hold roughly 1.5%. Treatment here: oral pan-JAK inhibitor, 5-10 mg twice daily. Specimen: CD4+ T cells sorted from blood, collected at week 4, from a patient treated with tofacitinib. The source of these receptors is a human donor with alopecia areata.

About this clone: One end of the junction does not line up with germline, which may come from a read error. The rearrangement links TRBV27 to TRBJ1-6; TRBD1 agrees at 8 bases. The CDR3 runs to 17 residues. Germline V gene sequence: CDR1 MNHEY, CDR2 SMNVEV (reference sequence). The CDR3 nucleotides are TGTGCCAGCAGTCCGGACAGGGACAGCTCCTATAATTCACCCTTCCACTTT. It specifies CASSPDRDSSYNSPFHF.

CDR3 bases: TGTGCCTGTACAAGGGACCGGAACACTGAAGCTTTCTTT. Translation gives CACTRDRNTEAFF. The chain carries TRBV30 and TRBJ1-1; maybe TRBD1 (5 bases). Germline lookup yields CDR1 GTSNPN and CDR2 SVGIG (reference sequence). Trimming left V 6 bases short and J 1 base short, with 12 bases between. The CDR3 consists of 13 residues.

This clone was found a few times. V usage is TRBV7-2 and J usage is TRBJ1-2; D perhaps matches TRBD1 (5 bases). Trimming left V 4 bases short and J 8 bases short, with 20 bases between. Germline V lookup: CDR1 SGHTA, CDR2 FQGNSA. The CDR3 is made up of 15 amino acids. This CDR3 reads CASSWRRTLPGGYTF. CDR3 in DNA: TGTGCCAGCAGCTGGAGACGGACACTGCCGGGCGGCTACACCTTC.

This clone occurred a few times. The CDR3 reads CASSTLSGGEAFF. The CDR3 DNA follows: TGTGCCAGCAGCACCTTATCCGGAGGTGAAGCTTTCTTT. V and J are TRBV9 and TRBJ1-1; D gene ambiguous. Deletions cut 4 bases from V and 7 bases from J, with 14 bases between. From germline, CDR1 is SGDLS and CDR2 YYNGEE. The CDR3 loop spans 13 amino acids.

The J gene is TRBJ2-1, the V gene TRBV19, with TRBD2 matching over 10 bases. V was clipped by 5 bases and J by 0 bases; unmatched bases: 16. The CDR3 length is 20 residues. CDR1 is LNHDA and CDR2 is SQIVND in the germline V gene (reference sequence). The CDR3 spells CASSSGTGTSARFSYNEQFF. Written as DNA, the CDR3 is TGTGCCAGTAGTTCTGGAACCGGGACTAGCGCTAGGTTCTCCTACAATGAGCAGTTCTTC.

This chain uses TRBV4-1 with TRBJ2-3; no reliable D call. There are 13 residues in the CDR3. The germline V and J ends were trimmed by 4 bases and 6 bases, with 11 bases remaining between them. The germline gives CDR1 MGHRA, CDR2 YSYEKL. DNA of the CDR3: TGCGCCAGCAGCCTTCGGAGACCTGATACGCAGTATTTT. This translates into CASSLRRPDTQYF.

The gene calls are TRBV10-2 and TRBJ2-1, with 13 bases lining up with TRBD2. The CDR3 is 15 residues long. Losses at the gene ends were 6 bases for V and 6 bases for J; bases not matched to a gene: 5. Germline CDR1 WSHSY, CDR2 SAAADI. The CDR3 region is CASRLAGGPGNEQFF. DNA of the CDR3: TGCGCCAGCAGACTAGCGGGGGGGCCGGGCAATGAGCAGTTCTTC.

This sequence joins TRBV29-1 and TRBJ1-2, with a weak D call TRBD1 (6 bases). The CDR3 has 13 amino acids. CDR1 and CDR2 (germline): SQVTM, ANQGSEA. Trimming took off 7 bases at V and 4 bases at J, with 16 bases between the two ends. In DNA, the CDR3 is TGCAGCGCCTCAAACAGGGACGGCTATGGCTACACCTTC. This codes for CSASNRDGYGYTF.

CDR3 protein: CASSLGREETEAFF. CDR3 in DNA: TGCGCCAGCAGCTTGGGGAGGGAGGAGACTGAAGCTTTCTTT. The chain employs TRBV5-1 and TRBJ1-1, with no clear D. The CDR3 runs to 14 residues. Germline-derived CDR1 and CDR2 are SGHRS and YFSETQ. V was cut by 0 bases and J by 5 bases, with 11 bases left in between.

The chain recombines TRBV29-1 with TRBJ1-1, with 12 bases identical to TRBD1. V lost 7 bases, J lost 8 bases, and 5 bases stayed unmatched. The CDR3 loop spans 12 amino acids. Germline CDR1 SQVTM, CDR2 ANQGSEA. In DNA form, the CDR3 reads TGCAGCGCCGGGACAGGGGGCGCAGAAGCTTTCTTT. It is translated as CSAGTGGAEAFF.

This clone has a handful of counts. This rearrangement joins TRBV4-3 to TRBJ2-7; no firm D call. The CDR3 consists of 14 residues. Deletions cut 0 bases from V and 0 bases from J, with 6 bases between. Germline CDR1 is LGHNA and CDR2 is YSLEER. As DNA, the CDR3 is TGCGCCAGCAGCCAAGACGCGGACTCCTACGAGCAGTACTTC. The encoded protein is CASSQDADSYEQYF.

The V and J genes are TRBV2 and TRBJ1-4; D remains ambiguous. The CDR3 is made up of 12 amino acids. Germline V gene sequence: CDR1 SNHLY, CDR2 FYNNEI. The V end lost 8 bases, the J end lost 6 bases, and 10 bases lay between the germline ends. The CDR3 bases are TGTGCCAGCTTAGCAGACTATGAAAAACTGTTTTTT. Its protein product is CASLADYEKLFF.

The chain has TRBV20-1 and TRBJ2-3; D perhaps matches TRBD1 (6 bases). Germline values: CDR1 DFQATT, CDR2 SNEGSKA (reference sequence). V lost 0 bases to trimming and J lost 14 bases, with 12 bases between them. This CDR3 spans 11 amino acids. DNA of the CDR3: TGCAGTGCTAGAGATCAACAGGGCGCGTATTTT. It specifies CSARDQQGAYF.

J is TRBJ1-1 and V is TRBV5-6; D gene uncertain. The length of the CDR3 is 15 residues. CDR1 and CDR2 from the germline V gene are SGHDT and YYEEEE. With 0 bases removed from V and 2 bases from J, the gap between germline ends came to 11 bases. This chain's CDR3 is CASSLDASENTEAFF. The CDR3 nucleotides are TGTGCCAGCAGCTTGGATGCCAGCGAAAACACTGAAGCTTTCTTT.

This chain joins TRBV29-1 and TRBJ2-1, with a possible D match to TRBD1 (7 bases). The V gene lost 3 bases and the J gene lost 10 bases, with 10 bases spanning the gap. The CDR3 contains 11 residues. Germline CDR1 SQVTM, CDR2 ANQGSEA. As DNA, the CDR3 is TGCAGCGTTGACAGGGGGGACGAGCAGTTCTTC. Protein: CSVDRGDEQFF.